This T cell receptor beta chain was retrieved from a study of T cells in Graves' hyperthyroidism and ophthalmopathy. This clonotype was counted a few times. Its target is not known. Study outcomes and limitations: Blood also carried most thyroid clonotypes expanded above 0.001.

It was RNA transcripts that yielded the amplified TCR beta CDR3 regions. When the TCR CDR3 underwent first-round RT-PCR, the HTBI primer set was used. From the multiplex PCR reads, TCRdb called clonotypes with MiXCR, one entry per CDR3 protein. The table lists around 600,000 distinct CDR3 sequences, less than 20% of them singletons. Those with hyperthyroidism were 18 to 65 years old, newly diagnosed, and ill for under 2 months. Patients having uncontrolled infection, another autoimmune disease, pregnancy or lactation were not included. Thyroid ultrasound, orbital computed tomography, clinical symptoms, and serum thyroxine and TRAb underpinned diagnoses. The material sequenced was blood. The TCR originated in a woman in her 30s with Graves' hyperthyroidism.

CDR3 DNA: TGCAGTGCTAGAACAACAGCGGGAGTCACAGATACGCAGTATTTT. Translation gives CSARTTAGVTDTQYF. V is TRBV20-1 and J is TRBJ2-3; 8 nucleotides match TRBD2. V trimming: 2 bases; J trimming: 2 bases; junction bases outside the gene matches: 6. This CDR3 has 15 residues. Germline CDR1 DFQATT, CDR2 SNEGSKA (reference sequence).